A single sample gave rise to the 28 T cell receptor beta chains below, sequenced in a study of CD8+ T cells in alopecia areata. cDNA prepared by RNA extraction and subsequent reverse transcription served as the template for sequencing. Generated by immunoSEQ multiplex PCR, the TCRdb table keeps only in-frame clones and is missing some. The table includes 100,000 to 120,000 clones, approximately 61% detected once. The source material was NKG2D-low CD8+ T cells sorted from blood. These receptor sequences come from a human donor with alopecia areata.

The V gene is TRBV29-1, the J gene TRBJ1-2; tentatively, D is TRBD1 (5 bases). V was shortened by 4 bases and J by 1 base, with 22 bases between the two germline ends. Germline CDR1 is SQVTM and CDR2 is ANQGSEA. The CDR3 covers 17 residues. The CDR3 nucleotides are TGCAGCGTTGCCCTGACACTCGGAGGGGCTATTAACTATGGCTACACCTTC. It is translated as CSVALTLGGAINYGYTF.

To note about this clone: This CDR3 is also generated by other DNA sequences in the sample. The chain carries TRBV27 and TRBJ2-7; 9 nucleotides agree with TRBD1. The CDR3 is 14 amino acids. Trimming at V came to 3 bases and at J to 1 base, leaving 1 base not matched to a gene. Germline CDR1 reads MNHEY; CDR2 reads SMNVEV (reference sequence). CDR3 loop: CASSFGTGSYEQYF. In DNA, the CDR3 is TGTGCCAGCAGTTTCGGGACAGGGTCCTACGAGCAGTACTTC.

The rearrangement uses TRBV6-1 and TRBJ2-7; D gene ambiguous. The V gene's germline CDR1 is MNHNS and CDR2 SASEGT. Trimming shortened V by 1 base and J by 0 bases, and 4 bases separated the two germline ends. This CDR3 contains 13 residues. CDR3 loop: CASSEDSSYEQYF. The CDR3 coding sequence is TGTGCCAGCAGTGAAGACAGCTCCTACGAGCAGTACTTC.

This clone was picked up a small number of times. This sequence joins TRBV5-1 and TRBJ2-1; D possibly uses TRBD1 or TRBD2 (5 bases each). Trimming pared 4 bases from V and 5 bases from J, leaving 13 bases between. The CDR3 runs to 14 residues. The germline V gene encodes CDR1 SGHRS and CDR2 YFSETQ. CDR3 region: CASSAGTQNNEQFF. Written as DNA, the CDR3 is TGCGCCAGCAGCGCCGGGACGCAGAACAATGAGCAGTTCTTC.

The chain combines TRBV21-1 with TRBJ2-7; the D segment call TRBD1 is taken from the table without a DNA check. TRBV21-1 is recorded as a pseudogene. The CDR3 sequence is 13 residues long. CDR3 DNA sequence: TGTGCCAGCAGCAGGGCAGGGTCCTACGAGCAGTACTTC. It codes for CASSRAGSYEQYF.

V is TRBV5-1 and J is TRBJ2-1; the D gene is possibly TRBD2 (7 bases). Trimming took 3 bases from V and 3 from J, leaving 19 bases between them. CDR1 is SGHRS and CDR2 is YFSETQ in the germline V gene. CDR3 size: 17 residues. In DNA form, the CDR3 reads TGCGCCAGCAGCTCCTGGGGGCTAGCGGACAACTACAATGAGCAGTTCTTC. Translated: CASSSWGLADNYNEQFF.

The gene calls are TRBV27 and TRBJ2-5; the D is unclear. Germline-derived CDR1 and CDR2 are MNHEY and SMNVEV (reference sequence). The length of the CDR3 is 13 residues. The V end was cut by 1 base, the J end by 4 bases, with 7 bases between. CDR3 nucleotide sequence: TGTGCCAGCAGTTTATTCGTGAGAGAGACCCAGTACTTC. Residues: CASSLFVRETQYF.

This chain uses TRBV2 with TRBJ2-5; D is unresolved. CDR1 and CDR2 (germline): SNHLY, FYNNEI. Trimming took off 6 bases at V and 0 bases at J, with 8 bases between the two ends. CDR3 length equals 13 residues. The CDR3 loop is CASRDGYQETQYF. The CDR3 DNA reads TGTGCCAGCAGGGACGGATACCAAGAGACCCAGTACTTC.

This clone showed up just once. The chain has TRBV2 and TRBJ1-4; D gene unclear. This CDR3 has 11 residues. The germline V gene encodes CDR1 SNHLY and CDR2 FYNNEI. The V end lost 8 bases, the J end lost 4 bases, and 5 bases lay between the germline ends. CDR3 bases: TGTGCCAGCGGCATTAATGAAAAACTGTTTTTT. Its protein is CASGINEKLFF.

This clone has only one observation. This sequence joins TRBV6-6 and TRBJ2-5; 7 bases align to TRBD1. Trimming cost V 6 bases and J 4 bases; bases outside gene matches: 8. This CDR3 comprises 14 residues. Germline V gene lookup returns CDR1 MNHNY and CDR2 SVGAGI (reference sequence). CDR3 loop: CASRTRQGGETQYF. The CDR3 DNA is TGTGCCAGCAGGACCAGACAGGGTGGAGAGACCCAGTACTTC.

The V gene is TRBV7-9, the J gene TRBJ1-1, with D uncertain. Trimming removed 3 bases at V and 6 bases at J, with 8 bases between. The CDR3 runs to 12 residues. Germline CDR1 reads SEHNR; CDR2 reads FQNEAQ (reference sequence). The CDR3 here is CASSLVQPEAFF. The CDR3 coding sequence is TGTGCCAGCAGCTTGGTCCAGCCTGAAGCTTTCTTT. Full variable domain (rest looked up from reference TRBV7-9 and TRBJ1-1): DTGVSQNPRHKITKRGQNVTFRCDPISEHNRLYWYRQTLGQGPEFLTYFQNEAQLEKSRLLSDRFSAERPKGSFSTLEIQRTEQGDSAMYLCASSLVQPEAFFGQGTRLTVV.

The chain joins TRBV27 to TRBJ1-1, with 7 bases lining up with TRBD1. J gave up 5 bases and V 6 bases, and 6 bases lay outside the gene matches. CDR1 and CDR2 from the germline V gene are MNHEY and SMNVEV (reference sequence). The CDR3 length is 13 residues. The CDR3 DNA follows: TGTGCCAGCAGACGAGACAGGGAAACTGAAGCTTTCTTT. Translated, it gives CASRRDRETEAFF.

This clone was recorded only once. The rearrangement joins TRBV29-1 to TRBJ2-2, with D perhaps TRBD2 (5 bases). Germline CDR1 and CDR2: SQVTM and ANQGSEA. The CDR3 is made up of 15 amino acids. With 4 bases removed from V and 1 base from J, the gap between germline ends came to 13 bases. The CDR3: CSVGPAGLNTGELFF. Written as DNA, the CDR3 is TGCAGCGTTGGGCCCGCGGGCTTGAACACCGGGGAGCTGTTTTTT.

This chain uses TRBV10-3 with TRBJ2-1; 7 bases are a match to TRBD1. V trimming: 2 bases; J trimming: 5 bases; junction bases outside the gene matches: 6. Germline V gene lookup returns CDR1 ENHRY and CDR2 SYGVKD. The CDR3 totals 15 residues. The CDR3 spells CAISEPGQRHNEQFF. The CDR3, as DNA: TGTGCCATCAGTGAGCCGGGACAGAGACACAATGAGCAGTTCTTC.

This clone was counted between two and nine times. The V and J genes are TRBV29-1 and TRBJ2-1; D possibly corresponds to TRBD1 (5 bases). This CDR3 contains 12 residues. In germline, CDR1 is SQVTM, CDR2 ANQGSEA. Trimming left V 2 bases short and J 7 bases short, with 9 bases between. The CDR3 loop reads CSVEHRFNEQFF. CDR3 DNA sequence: TGCAGCGTTGAACACAGGTTTAATGAGCAGTTCTTC.

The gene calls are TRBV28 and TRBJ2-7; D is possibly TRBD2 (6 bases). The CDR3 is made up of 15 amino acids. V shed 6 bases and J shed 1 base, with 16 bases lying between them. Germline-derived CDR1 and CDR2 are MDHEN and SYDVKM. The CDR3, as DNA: TGTGCCAGCAGCCGGGCCCCGGGGACTTCCTACGAGCAGTACTTC. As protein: CASSRAPGTSYEQYF.

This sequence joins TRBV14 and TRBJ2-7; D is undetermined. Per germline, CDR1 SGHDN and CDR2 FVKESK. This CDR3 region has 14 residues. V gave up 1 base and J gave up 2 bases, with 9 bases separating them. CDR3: CASSQGHLTYEQYF. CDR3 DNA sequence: TGTGCCAGCAGCCAAGGCCATCTTACCTACGAGCAGTACTTC.

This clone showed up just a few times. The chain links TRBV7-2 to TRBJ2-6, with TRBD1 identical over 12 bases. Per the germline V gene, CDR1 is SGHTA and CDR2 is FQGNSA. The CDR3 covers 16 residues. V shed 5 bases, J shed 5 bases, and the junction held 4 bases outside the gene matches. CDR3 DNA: TGTGCCAGCAGCAGGGACAGGGGGCTTAGGGCCAACGTCCTGACTTTC. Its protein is CASSRDRGLRANVLTF.

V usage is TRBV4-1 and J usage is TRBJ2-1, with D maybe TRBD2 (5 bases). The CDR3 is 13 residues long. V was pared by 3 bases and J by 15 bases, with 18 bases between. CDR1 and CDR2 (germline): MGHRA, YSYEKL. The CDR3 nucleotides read TGCGCCAGCAGCCAGCCCCCCGCGGAAGAGGGGTTCTTC. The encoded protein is CASSQPPAEEGFF.

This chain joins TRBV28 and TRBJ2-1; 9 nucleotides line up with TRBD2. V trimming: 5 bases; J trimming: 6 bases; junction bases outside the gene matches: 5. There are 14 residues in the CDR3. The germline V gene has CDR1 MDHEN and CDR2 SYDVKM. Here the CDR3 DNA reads TGTGCCAGCAGTATAGCGGGAGACGTCAATGAGCAGTTCTTC. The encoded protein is CASSIAGDVNEQFF. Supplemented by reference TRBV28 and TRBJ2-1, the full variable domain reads DVKVTQSSRYLVKRTGEKVFLECVQDMDHENMFWYRQDPGLGLRLIYFSYDVKMKEKGDIPEGYSVSREKKERFSLILESASTNQTSMYLCASSIAGDVNEQFFGPGTRLTVL.

The CDR3 here is CASSNDTDTQYF. The DNA for the CDR3 is TGTGCCAGCAGTAACGACACAGATACGCAGTATTTT. The chain is built from TRBV27 and TRBJ2-3; D remains unclear. Trimming left V 5 bases short and J 2 bases short, with 5 bases between. Germline V lookup: CDR1 MNHEY, CDR2 SMNVEV (reference sequence). CDR3 length: 12 amino acids.

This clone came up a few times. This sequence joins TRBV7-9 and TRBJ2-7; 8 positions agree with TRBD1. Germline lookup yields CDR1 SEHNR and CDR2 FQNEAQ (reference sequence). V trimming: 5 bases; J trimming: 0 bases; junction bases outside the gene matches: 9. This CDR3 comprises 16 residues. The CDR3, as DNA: TGTGCCAGCAGCCCAGCCTCGGACAGGGACTCCTACGAGCAGTACTTC. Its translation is CASSPASDRDSYEQYF.

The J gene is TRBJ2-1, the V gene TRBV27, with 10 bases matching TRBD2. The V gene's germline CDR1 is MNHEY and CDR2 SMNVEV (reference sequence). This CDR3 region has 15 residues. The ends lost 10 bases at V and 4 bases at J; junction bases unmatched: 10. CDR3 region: CATLWTSGPYNEQFF. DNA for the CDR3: TGTGCCACCCTTTGGACTAGCGGACCGTACAATGAGCAGTTCTTC.

DNA for the CDR3: TGTGCCAGTACACCATTACAGGGGACTATCGGGGAGCTGTTTTTT. Protein product: CASTPLQGTIGELFF. The chain has TRBV19 and TRBJ2-2; D is perhaps TRBD1 or TRBD2 (7 bases each). CDR1 and CDR2 from the germline V gene are LNHDA and SQIVND (reference sequence). The CDR3 is 15 residues long. V was shortened by 7 bases and J by 7 bases, with 19 bases between the two germline ends.

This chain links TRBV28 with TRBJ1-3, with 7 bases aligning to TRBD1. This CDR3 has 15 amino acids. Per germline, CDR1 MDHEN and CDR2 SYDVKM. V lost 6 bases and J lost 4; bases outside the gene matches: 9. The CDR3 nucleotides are TGTGCCAGCAGACTGACAGGGAGCCTCGGAAACACCATATATTTT. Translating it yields CASRLTGSLGNTIYF.

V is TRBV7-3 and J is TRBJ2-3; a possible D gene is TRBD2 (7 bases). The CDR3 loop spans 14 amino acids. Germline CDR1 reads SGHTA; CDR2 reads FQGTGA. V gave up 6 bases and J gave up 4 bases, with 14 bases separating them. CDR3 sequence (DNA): TGTGCCAGCAGTTTGGGGGGGCGTCCAGATACGCAGTATTTT. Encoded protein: CASSLGGRPDTQYF. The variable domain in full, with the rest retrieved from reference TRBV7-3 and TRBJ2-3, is GAGVSQTPSNKVTEKGKYVELRCDPISGHTALYWYRQSLGQGPEFLIYFQGTGAADDSGLPNDRFFAVRPEGSVSTLKIQRTERGDSAVYLCASSLGGRPDTQYFGPGTRLTVL.

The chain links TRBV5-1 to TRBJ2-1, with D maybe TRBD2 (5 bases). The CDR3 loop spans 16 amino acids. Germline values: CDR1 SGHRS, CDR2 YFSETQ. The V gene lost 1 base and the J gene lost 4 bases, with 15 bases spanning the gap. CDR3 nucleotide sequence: TGCGCCAGCAGCTTGTACTCACTAGTATTTTACAATGAGCAGTTCTTC. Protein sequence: CASSLYSLVFYNEQFF. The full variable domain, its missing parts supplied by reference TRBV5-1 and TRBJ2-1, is KAGVTQTPRYLIKTRGQQVTLSCSPISGHRSVSWYQQTPGQGLQFLFEYFSETQRNKGNFPGRFSGRQFSNSRSEMNVSTLELGDSALYLCASSLYSLVFYNEQFFGPGTRLTVL.

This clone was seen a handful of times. The CDR3 reads CASSLSDSSGNTIYF. In DNA form, the CDR3 reads TGTGCCAGCAGCTTATCCGACAGCTCTGGAAACACCATATATTTT. The chain uses TRBV13 and TRBJ1-3; weak D call: TRBD1 (5 bases). Deletions cut 2 bases from V and 0 bases from J, with 8 bases between. The CDR3 runs to 15 residues. Germline loops: CDR1 PRHDT, CDR2 FYEKMQ (reference sequence).